This entry lists 27 T cell receptor beta chains sequenced from one sample in a study of blood T cell repertoires in COVID-19. Assay: immunoSEQ multiplex PCR; the TCRdb copy retains only in-frame clones and omits some. The sample carries hundreds of thousands of clones, about 90% recorded once. Sequencing was performed on peripheral blood. The receptors shown here come from a woman aged 18-29 years who had recovered from COVID-19.

The J gene is TRBJ2-7, the V gene TRBV18, with D possibly matching TRBD2 (6 bases). The CDR3 runs to 15 residues. Trimming stripped 3 bases from V and 7 bases from J, with 19 bases between. Germline V gene sequence: CDR1 KGHSH, CDR2 LQKENI. CDR3 in amino acids: CASSPNPARDAEQYV. The CDR3 nucleotides read TGTGCCAGCTCACCTAACCCGGCGCGGGACGCGGAGCAGTACGTC.

The chain joins TRBV6-5 to TRBJ1-2; D not certain. The CDR3 has 15 residues. V lost 6 bases and J lost 0, with 14 bases in between. Germline-derived CDR1 and CDR2 are MNHEY and SVGAGI. CDR3 amino acids: CASSPLKNSNYGYTF. The CDR3 nucleotides read TGTGCCAGCAGCCCCCTCAAGAACTCTAACTATGGCTACACCTTC.

The chain links TRBV10-3 to TRBJ2-2; D is perhaps TRBD2 (5 bases). CDR1 is ENHRY and CDR2 is SYGVKD in the germline V gene. The CDR3 is 14 amino acids. V lost 3 bases and J lost 4, with 9 bases in between. In DNA, the CDR3 is TGTGCCATCAGTGACCGGGGTTTCACCGGGGAGCTGTTTTTT. Its protein product is CAISDRGFTGELFF.

The chain links TRBV18 to TRBJ2-1, with TRBD2 matching 14 bases. Germline assignment: CDR1 KGHSH and CDR2 LQKENI. CDR3 length equals 15 residues. V lost 3 bases to trimming and J lost 10 bases; unmatched junction nucleotides: 5. CDR3 in DNA: TGTGCCAGCTCACCGGGACTAGCGGGAGTTGGGGAGCAGTTCTTC. Translation gives CASSPGLAGVGEQFF. Full variable domain (rest looked up from reference TRBV18 and TRBJ2-1): NAGVMQNPRHLVRRRGQEARLRCSPMKGHSHVYWYRQLPEEGLKFMVYLQKENIIDESGMPKERFSAEFPKEGPSILRIQQVVRGDSAAYFCASSPGLAGVGEQFFGPGTRLTVL.

CDR3 region: CASRLPLRGQGISYEQYV. The DNA of the CDR3 is TGTGCCAGCAGGCTACCCCTTCGGGGACAGGGGATCTCCTACGAGCAGTACGTC. The chain couples TRBV2 to TRBJ2-7, with TRBD1 matching 10 bases. The junction had 14 bases not matched to a gene; V was cut back by 6 bases and J by 0 bases. Germline lookup yields CDR1 SNHLY and CDR2 FYNNEI. The CDR3 contains 18 residues.

This clone was recorded once. The V call is TRBV6-1, the J call TRBJ2-6; weak D call: TRBD1 (6 bases). V was clipped by 0 bases and J by 3 bases, with 6 bases between them. This CDR3 has 15 residues. CDR1 and CDR2 (germline): MNHNS, SASEGT. The CDR3 DNA is TGTGCCAGCAGTGAAGCAGGGGGTGGGGCCAACGTCCTGACTTTC. It codes for CASSEAGGGANVLTF.

The gene calls are TRBV15 and TRBJ1-5; no firm D call. Germline V gene sequence: CDR1 LNHNV, CDR2 YYDKDF (reference sequence). V was trimmed by 6 bases and J by 0 bases, leaving 3 bases between them. The length of the CDR3 is 12 residues. The CDR3 loop reads CATSLSNQPQHF. The CDR3 DNA sequence: TGTGCCACCAGTCTTAGCAATCAGCCCCAGCATTTT.

The J gene is TRBJ2-3, the V gene TRBV7-9; 11 bases are shared with TRBD2. Germline CDR1 reads SEHNR; CDR2 reads FQNEAQ (reference sequence). The CDR3 runs to 18 residues. After removal of 1 base from V and 4 bases from J, the junction contained 10 bases not matched to a gene. The CDR3 region has the DNA TGTGCCAGCAGCTTAGTAGCGGGAGGGCCCCTTGGAGCAGATACGCAGTATTTT. Translation: CASSLVAGGPLGADTQYF.

The chain couples TRBV3-1 (or the pseudogene TRBV3-2) to TRBJ1-5; 7 nucleotides match TRBD1. The CDR3 has 15 residues. Germline lookup yields CDR1 LGHDT and CDR2 YNNKEL (reference sequence). J gave up 5 bases and V 0 bases, and 4 bases lay outside the gene matches. CDR3 nucleotides: TGTGCCAGCAGCCAAGATTTCACAGGGGATCAGCCCCAGCATTTT. This codes for CASSQDFTGDQPQHF.

The chain combines TRBV4-3 with TRBJ1-1; 10 positions match TRBD1. The CDR3 spans 16 residues. Germline CDR1 is LGHNA and CDR2 is YSLEER. Trimming at V came to 4 bases and at J to 4 bases, leaving 9 bases not matched to a gene. The CDR3 coding sequence is TGCGCCAGCAGCCCCCGGGACAGGGGCGAGAGCACTGAAGCTTTCTTT. As protein: CASSPRDRGESTEAFF.

This rearrangement joins TRBV5-1 to TRBJ1-2, with TRBD1 matching 10 bases. This CDR3 has 13 residues. With 5 bases clipped from V and 5 bases from J, the junction kept 3 bases outside the gene matches. The V gene's germline CDR1 is SGHRS and CDR2 YFSETQ. As DNA, the CDR3 is TGCGCCAGCAGAGGGACAGGGGATTATGGCTACACCTTC. Translating gives CASRGTGDYGYTF.

This chain joins TRBV4-3 and TRBJ2-1; TRBD2 matches at 9 bases. This CDR3 contains 15 residues. The germline gives CDR1 LGHNA, CDR2 YSLEER. J lost 7 bases, V lost 2 bases, and 6 bases had no gene match. This CDR3 reads CASSQLAGTHNEQFF. DNA for the CDR3: TGCGCCAGCAGCCAACTAGCGGGGACACATAATGAGCAGTTCTTC.

J is TRBJ2-7 and V is TRBV7-9, with D perhaps TRBD1 (5 bases). Germline values: CDR1 SEHNR, CDR2 FQNEAQ (reference sequence). V was clipped by 5 bases and J by 2 bases, with 16 bases between them. The length of the CDR3 is 15 residues. CDR3 sequence (DNA): TGTGCCAGCAGCCCCCCTAGGGGAAGGGCCTACGAGCAGTACGTC. Amino acid sequence: CASSPPRGRAYEQYV.

V and J are TRBV5-4 and TRBJ2-7; tentatively, D is TRBD1 (6 bases). Between the trimmed V and J ends, which lost 3 bases and 3 bases, there was a span of 13 bases. Germline CDR1 and CDR2: SGHNT and YYREEE (reference sequence). The CDR3 contains 14 residues. CDR3 sequence (DNA): TGTGCCAGCAGCTCTAGGACAGACCGCTACGAGCAGTACGTC. Translation gives CASSSRTDRYEQYV.

The chain combines TRBV5-1 with TRBJ2-1; 9 bases fit TRBD2. V gave up 3 bases and J gave up 15 bases; unmatched junction bases: 4. The CDR3 contains 11 residues. Germline V gene data show CDR1 as SGHRS and CDR2 as YFSETQ. CDR3 amino acids: CASSSGTSRFF. For the CDR3, the DNA is TGCGCCAGCAGCTCTGGGACTAGCCGGTTCTTC.

The rearrangement uses TRBV7-9 and TRBJ1-1; the D gene is possibly TRBD1 (6 bases). Germline assignment: CDR1 SEHNR and CDR2 FQNEAQ (reference sequence). Trimming cost V 1 base and J 7 bases, with 16 bases left between them. This CDR3 is built from 15 residues. For the CDR3, the DNA is TGTGCCAGCAGCTTAGACATCATCACAGGGCATGAAGCTTTCTTT. Its protein is CASSLDIITGHEAFF.

This clone appeared a few times. The chain carries TRBV29-1 and TRBJ1-3, with a possible D match to TRBD1 (5 bases). The germline gives CDR1 SQVTM, CDR2 ANQGSEA. The ends were cut back, 4 bases at V and 3 bases at J, with 10 bases in the middle. The CDR3 is 13 residues long. CDR3: CSVGGDFGNTIYF. The CDR3 DNA follows: TGCAGCGTTGGGGGGGACTTTGGAAACACCATATATTTT. Drawing the rest from reference TRBV29-1 and TRBJ1-3, the complete variable domain is SAVISQKPSRDICQRGTSLTIQCQVDSQVTMMFWYRQQPGQSLTLIATANQGSEATYESGFVIDKFPISRPNLTFSTLTVSNMSPEDSSIYLCSVGGDFGNTIYFGEGSWLTVV.

The chain joins TRBV6-2 or TRBV6-3 to TRBJ2-5, with 10 bases lining up with TRBD2. V lost 5 bases, J lost 7 bases, and 7 bases stayed unmatched. The CDR3 contains 14 residues. Germline V gene lookup returns CDR1 MNHEY and CDR2 SVGEGT. Here the CDR3 reads CASSKTSGTGTQYF. The DNA of the CDR3 is TGTGCCAGCAGTAAAACTAGCGGGACCGGGACCCAGTACTTC.

The chain combines TRBV14 with TRBJ1-6; possible D gene TRBD1, 6 bases. The V end lost 1 base, the J end lost 10 bases, and 20 bases lay between the germline ends. This CDR3 has 17 residues. Looked up from germline, CDR1 is SGHDN and CDR2 is FVKESK. Written as DNA, the CDR3 is TGTGCCAGCAGCCAAGGGGGCTACGGACAGCGGTGGTCACCCCTCCACTTT. Translation gives CASSQGGYGQRWSPLHF.

This clone was counted once. This chain uses TRBV7-8 with TRBJ2-1, with a weak D call TRBD2 (7 bases). The CDR3 is made up of 14 amino acids. V was trimmed by 2 bases and J by 10 bases, leaving 15 bases between them. Germline loops: CDR1 SGHVS, CDR2 FQNEAQ. The CDR3 sequence is CASSLRGGGLEQFF. CDR3 sequence (DNA): TGTGCCAGCAGCTTAAGAGGGGGGGGACTAGAGCAGTTCTTC.

V is TRBV6-2 or TRBV6-3 and J is TRBJ1-1; perhaps TRBD1 as D (5 bases). Trimming took 0 bases from V and 5 from J, leaving 13 bases between them. The CDR3 extends over 15 amino acids. In germline, CDR1 is MNHEY, CDR2 SVGEGT. The CDR3 bases are TGTGCCAGCAGTTACTCAGGGACTTCGGGGACTGAAGCTTTCTTT. Protein: CASSYSGTSGTEAFF.

The rearrangement joins TRBV5-6 to TRBJ2-2; D possibly corresponds to TRBD2 (5 bases). CDR1 is SGHDT, CDR2 YYEEEE, per germline. The V end lost 5 bases, the J end lost 2 bases, and 10 bases lay between the germline ends. The CDR3 consists of 14 residues. The CDR3, as DNA: TGTGCCAGCAGTTCGGGGATCAACACCGGGGAGCTGTTTTTT. Its protein is CASSSGINTGELFF.

This chain links TRBV6-6 with TRBJ1-2; D not resolved. Germline V gene data show CDR1 as MNHNY and CDR2 as SVGAGI (reference sequence). The CDR3 is 13 residues long. Trimming pared 6 bases from V and 2 bases from J, leaving 10 bases between. This chain's CDR3 is CASSGDGNYGYTF. The CDR3 DNA reads TGTGCCAGCAGCGGTGACGGGAACTATGGCTACACCTTC.

The chain employs TRBV6-5 and TRBJ2-1, with 9 bases lining up with TRBD1. Per the germline V gene, CDR1 is MNHEY and CDR2 is SVGAGI. Trimming cost V 6 bases and J 7 bases; bases outside gene matches: 10. The CDR3 contains 15 residues. This CDR3 is CASSPPGQGKNEQFF. The CDR3 nucleotides are TGTGCCAGCAGCCCACCGGGACAGGGAAAGAATGAGCAGTTCTTC.

The gene calls are TRBV4-1 and TRBJ1-2, with 7 bases lining up with TRBD1. CDR1 is MGHRA, CDR2 YSYEKL, per germline. CDR3 length: 14 amino acids. V was pared by 4 bases and J by 4 bases, with 6 bases of the junction left unmatched. The CDR3 region has the DNA TGCGCCAGCAGCCTTCGGGACAGCCGCTATGGCTACACCTTC. Its translation: CASSLRDSRYGYTF.

The chain recombines TRBV19 with TRBJ2-3; D perhaps matches TRBD2 (5 bases). CDR3 length: 12 amino acids. Trimming left V 9 bases short and J 3 bases short, with 10 bases between. Germline assignment: CDR1 LNHDA and CDR2 SQIVND (reference sequence). The CDR3 region has the DNA TGTGCCAGCGCTAGCTATACAGATACGCAGTATTTT. It yields the protein CASASYTDTQYF.

The chain has TRBV15 and TRBJ2-5; 7 bases are shared with TRBD1. From germline, CDR1 is LNHNV and CDR2 YYDKDF (reference sequence). Trimming removed 4 bases from V and 3 bases from J; junction bases left unmatched: 5. CDR3 length: 14 residues. The CDR3 DNA follows: TGTGCCACCAGCAAAGGACAGGTCAAAGAGACCCAGTACTTC. This encodes CATSKGQVKETQYF. Combining the CDR3 with reference TRBV15 and TRBJ2-5 gives the whole variable domain DAMVIQNPRYQVTQFGKPVTLSCSQTLNHNVMYWYQQKSSQAPKLLFHYYDKDFNNEADTPDNFQSRRPNTSFCFLDIRSPGLGDTAMYLCATSKGQVKETQYFGPGTRLLVL.